Shown below are 16 T cell receptor beta chains from a single sample sequenced in a study of T cell changes during pregnancy in multiple sclerosis. Sequencing was performed with immunoSEQ multiplex PCR; in TCRdb, only in-frame clones are kept and a portion is missing. This sample has 40,000 or so clones; 92% occur once, and the top ten carry under 30%. The material was CD8+ T cells from peripheral blood mononuclear cells, obtained before pregnancy. These receptors originate from a female donor with multiple sclerosis, enrolled in a pregnancy study.

The table lists this clone with a count of one. The chain couples TRBV10-3 to TRBJ1-2; D unclear. Trimming removed 0 bases at V and 4 bases at J, with 12 bases between. The germline CDR1 and CDR2 sequences are ENHRY and SYGVKD. This CDR3 is 15 amino acids long. The CDR3 spells CAISESRVGAYGYTF. The CDR3 DNA is TGTGCCATCAGTGAGTCGAGGGTAGGAGCCTATGGCTACACCTTC.

The chain uses TRBV13 and TRBJ1-6; TRBD1 is a possible D gene (5 bases). V lost 4 bases and J lost 12, with 19 bases in between. Germline V gives CDR1 PRHDT, CDR2 FYEKMQ (reference sequence). This CDR3 comprises 15 residues. The CDR3 region has the DNA TGTGCCAGCAGCTCTGGGGCCAGCTTAAGCAGACCCCTCCACTTT. Amino acid sequence: CASSSGASLSRPLHF.

The V gene is TRBV29-1, the J gene TRBJ1-1; TRBD1 aligns across 9 bases. Per germline, CDR1 SQVTM and CDR2 ANQGSEA. The CDR3 runs to 14 residues. J lost 0 bases, V lost 6 bases, and 5 bases had no gene match. The CDR3 DNA is TGCAGCGTGGCCACAGGGGGCCTGAACACTGAAGCTTTCTTT. Translating gives CSVATGGLNTEAFF.

The genes are TRBV10-3 and TRBJ2-1; weak D call: TRBD2 (5 bases). The V and J ends lost 6 bases and 6 bases respectively, with 21 bases between them. This CDR3 region has 16 residues. The germline V gene has CDR1 ENHRY and CDR2 SYGVKD. The CDR3 loop reads CAISYTTAVGGNEQFF. CDR3 DNA: TGTGCCATCAGCTACACTACGGCGGTAGGAGGCAATGAGCAGTTCTTC.

The chain employs TRBV29-1 and TRBJ1-1; 7 bases align to TRBD1. V lost 5 bases and J lost 4; bases outside the gene matches: 4. This CDR3 contains 12 residues. Germline V gene lookup returns CDR1 SQVTM and CDR2 ANQGSEA. The CDR3 reads CSVKRGLTEAFF. The CDR3 DNA reads TGCAGCGTTAAGAGGGGGCTCACTGAAGCTTTCTTT.

V usage is TRBV9 and J usage is TRBJ1-4, with D uncertain. Germline loops: CDR1 SGDLS, CDR2 YYNGEE. There are 14 residues in the CDR3. Trimming stripped 3 bases from V and 0 bases from J, with 6 bases between. The CDR3 DNA follows: TGTGCCAGCAGCGGAGGGTCAACTAATGAAAAACTGTTTTTT. Its protein is CASSGGSTNEKLFF.

The genes are TRBV30 and TRBJ2-2; D gene ambiguous. V shed 0 bases and J shed 8 bases, with 7 bases lying between them. The CDR3 extends over 12 amino acids. Germline CDR1 reads GTSNPN; CDR2 reads SVGIG (reference sequence). Here the CDR3 DNA reads TGTGCCTGGAGTGTCGTGAGAGGGGAGCTGTTTTTT. Translating it yields CAWSVVRGELFF.

The rearrangement joins TRBV28 to TRBJ1-2; D gene ambiguous. Germline V lookup: CDR1 MDHEN, CDR2 SYDVKM. The CDR3 covers 15 residues. Trimming pared 6 bases from V and 0 bases from J, leaving 14 bases between. The CDR3 bases are TGTGCCAGCAGCTCCGAGCGGATCTCTAACTATGGCTACACCTTC. It codes for CASSSERISNYGYTF.

CDR3 region: CASSFGTDYEQYF. The CDR3 DNA follows: TGTGCCAGCAGTTTCGGGACAGACTACGAGCAGTACTTC. The chain has TRBV27 and TRBJ2-7; 7 nucleotides agree with TRBD1. After removal of 3 bases from V and 3 bases from J, the junction contained 2 bases not matched to a gene. CDR3 length: 13 amino acids. The germline V gene has CDR1 MNHEY and CDR2 SMNVEV (reference sequence).

The chain couples TRBV6-5 to TRBJ1-4; 7 positions match TRBD1. CDR3 size: 13 residues. Germline V gene sequence: CDR1 MNHEY, CDR2 SVGAGI. After removal of 6 bases from V and 10 bases from J, the junction contained 8 bases not matched to a gene. The CDR3 loop is CASSSDRAGKLFF. CDR3 nucleotide sequence: TGTGCCAGCAGCTCTGACAGGGCTGGAAAACTGTTTTTT.

For the CDR3, the DNA is TGTGCCAGTGGGAGGGAGGGTACCACCGGGGAGCTGTTTTTT. Its protein product is CASGREGTTGELFF. The genes are TRBV6-1 and TRBJ2-2; 7 nucleotides match TRBD2. V shed 9 bases and J 4 bases; nucleotides not matched to a gene: 8. The CDR3 is 14 amino acids. CDR1 and CDR2 (germline): MNHNS, SASEGT.

The V call is TRBV2, the J call TRBJ2-7; 11 bases agree with TRBD1. V shed 2 bases and J 2 bases; nucleotides not matched to a gene: 8. CDR1 is SNHLY, CDR2 FYNNEI, per germline. This CDR3 region has 17 residues. CDR3 nucleotides: TGTGCCAGCAGTGAAAATGGACAGGGGGCCTTCCCCTACGAGCAGTACTTC. Its protein product is CASSENGQGAFPYEQYF.

The genes are TRBV9 and TRBJ2-5; 9 positions match TRBD1. This CDR3 region has 14 residues. After removal of 4 bases from V and 5 bases from J, the junction contained 6 bases not matched to a gene. CDR1 is SGDLS, CDR2 YYNGEE, per germline. The CDR3 here is CASSKTGGLETQYF. In DNA form, the CDR3 reads TGTGCCAGCAGCAAGACAGGGGGATTGGAGACCCAGTACTTC.

This clone appeared a few times. This sequence joins TRBV6-5 and TRBJ1-2, with TRBD1 matching over 9 bases. With V trimmed by 6 bases and J by 7 bases, 9 bases remained unmatched. The CDR3 loop spans 14 amino acids. From germline, CDR1 is MNHEY and CDR2 SVGAGI. The CDR3: CASRNGQGIFGYTF. The CDR3 DNA follows: TGTGCCAGCAGAAACGGACAGGGGATTTTTGGCTACACCTTC.

This clone was recorded only once. The chain uses TRBV27 and TRBJ2-6; 7 positions match TRBD2. Looked up from germline, CDR1 is MNHEY and CDR2 is SMNVEV (reference sequence). With 6 bases clipped from V and 5 bases from J, the junction kept 4 bases outside the gene matches. The CDR3 consists of 14 residues. Here the CDR3 reads CASRSGGRANVLTF. The CDR3 DNA follows: TGTGCCAGCAGGTCGGGGGGAAGGGCCAACGTCCTGACTTTC.

J is TRBJ1-2 and V is TRBV13, with D perhaps TRBD1 (5 bases). Trimming pared 2 bases from V and 2 bases from J, leaving 12 bases between. The germline V gene has CDR1 PRHDT and CDR2 FYEKMQ (reference sequence). The length of the CDR3 is 15 residues. CDR3 amino acids: CASSLQVQGNYGYTF. Written as DNA, the CDR3 is TGTGCCAGCAGCTTACAGGTCCAGGGCAACTATGGCTACACCTTC.